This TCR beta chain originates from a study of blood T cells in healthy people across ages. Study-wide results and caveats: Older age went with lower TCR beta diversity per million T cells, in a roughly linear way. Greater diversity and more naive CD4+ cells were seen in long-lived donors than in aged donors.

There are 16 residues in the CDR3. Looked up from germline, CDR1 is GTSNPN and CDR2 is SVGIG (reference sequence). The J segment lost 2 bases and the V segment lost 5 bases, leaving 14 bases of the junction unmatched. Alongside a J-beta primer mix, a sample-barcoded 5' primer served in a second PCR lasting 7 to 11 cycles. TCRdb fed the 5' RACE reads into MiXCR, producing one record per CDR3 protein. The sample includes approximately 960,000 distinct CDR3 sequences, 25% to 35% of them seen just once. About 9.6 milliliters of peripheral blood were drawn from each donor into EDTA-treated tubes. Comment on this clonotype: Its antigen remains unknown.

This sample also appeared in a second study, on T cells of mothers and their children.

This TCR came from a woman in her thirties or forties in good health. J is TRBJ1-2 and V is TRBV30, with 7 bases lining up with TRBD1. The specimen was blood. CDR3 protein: CAWGSGGGGRNYGYTF. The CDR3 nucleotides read TGTGCCTGGGGTTCCGGTGGAGGGGGCAGGAACTATGGCTACACCTTC.